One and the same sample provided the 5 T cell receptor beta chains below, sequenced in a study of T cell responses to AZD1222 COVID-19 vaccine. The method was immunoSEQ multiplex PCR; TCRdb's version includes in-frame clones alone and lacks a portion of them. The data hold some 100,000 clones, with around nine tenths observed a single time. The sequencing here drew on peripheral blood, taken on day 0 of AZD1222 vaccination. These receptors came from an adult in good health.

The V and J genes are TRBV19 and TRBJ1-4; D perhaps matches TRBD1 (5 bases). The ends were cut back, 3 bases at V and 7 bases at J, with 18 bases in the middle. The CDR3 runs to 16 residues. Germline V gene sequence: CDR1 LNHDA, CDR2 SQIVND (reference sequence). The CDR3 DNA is TGTGCCAGTAGTATGCGGGGGTCGGGATCGCCTGAAAAACTGTTTTTT. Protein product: CASSMRGSGSPEKLFF.

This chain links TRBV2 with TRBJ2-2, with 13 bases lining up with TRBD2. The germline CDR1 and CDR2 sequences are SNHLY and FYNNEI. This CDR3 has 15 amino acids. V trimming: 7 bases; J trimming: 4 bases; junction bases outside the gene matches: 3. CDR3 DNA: TGTGCCAGCACCGGACTAGCGGGAGCCACCGGGGAGCTGTTTTTT. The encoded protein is CASTGLAGATGELFF. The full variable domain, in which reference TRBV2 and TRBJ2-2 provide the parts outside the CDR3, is EPEVTQTPSHQVTQMGQEVILRCVPISNHLYFYWYRQILGQKVEFLVSFYNNEISEKSEIFDDQFSVERPDGSNFTLKIRSTKLEDSAMYFCASTGLAGATGELFFGEGSRLTVL.

The CDR3 here is CASSRRQGSGTEAFF. For the CDR3, the DNA is TGTGCCAGTAGTAGGCGTCAGGGGTCTGGCACTGAAGCTTTCTTT. The J gene is TRBJ1-1, the V gene TRBV19; D is possibly TRBD1 (6 bases). The V end lost 4 bases, the J end lost 4 bases, and 16 bases lay between the germline ends. The CDR3 totals 15 residues. Germline CDR1 reads LNHDA; CDR2 reads SQIVND (reference sequence).

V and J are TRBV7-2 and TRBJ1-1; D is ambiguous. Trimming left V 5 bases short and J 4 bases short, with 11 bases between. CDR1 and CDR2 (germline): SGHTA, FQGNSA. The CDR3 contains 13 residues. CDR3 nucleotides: TGTGCCAGCAGCCCACGGGTGGGCACTGAAGCTTTCTTT. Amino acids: CASSPRVGTEAFF. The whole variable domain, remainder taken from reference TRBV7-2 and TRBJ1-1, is GAGVSQSPSNKVTEKGKDVELRCDPISGHTALYWYRQSLGQGLEFLIYFQGNSAPDKSGLPSDRFSAERTGGSVSTLTIQRTQQEDSAVYLCASSPRVGTEAFFGQGTRLTVV.

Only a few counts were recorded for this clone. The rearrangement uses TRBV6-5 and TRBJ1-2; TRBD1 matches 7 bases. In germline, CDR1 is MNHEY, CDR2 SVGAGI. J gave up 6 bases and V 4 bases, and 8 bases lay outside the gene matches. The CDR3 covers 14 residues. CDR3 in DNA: TGTGCCAGCAGTTTGGGCAGGGGGGTGGATGGCTACACCTTC. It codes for CASSLGRGVDGYTF.